The source of this TCR beta chain is a study of CD8 T cells in ankylosing spondylitis. Study results and caveats: Enrichment of disease-linked clones was reportedly significant in matched ankylosing spondylitis synovial fluid. Apparently characteristic of ankylosing spondylitis blood was a TCR beta motif (about 8 highly homologous variants). With a CD8+ phenotype, disease-linked clones were relatively rare in peripheral blood.

TCRdb independently ran MiXCR on the 5' RACE reads; one entry per CDR3 protein. The profile covers some 46,000 distinct CDR3 sequences, with 8% to 13% appearing a single time and 1.3% to 1.5% taken by the ten largest. Germline V gene lookup returns CDR1 SGHRS and CDR2 YFSETQ. The CDR3 runs 17 residues. The junction had 7 bases not matched to a gene; V was cut back by 5 bases and J by 0 bases. The sample holds many counts of this clonotype. The antigen is undetermined. This clonotype was obtained from a male donor with ankylosing spondylitis or in good health (not recorded which). Sequencing was carried out using blood, either unsorted or a sorted T cell fraction (not recorded which). This chain joins TRBV5-1 and TRBJ2-2, with 10 bases matching TRBD2. In DNA form, the CDR3 reads TGCGCCAGCAGACTTACTAGCGGGGCCGCGAACACCGGGGAGCTGTTTTTT. Encoded protein: CASRLTSGAANTGELFF.